One and the same sample provided the 18 T cell receptor beta chains below, sequenced in a study of blood T cells in healthy people across ages. The use of a sample-barcoded 5' primer and a J-beta primer mix characterized a second PCR of 7 to 11 cycles. TCRdb analysed the 5' RACE reads with MiXCR anew, one entry per CDR3 protein. The sample records roughly 1,800,000 distinct CDR3 sequences, about 49% being singletons. Sequencing used blood. The receptor source for this set is a woman between 40 and 50 years old in good health.

The chain links TRBV20-1 to TRBJ2-4, with D maybe TRBD2 (6 bases). Per the germline V gene, CDR1 is DFQATT and CDR2 is SNEGSKA (reference sequence). This CDR3 contains 16 residues. Trimming shortened V by 2 bases and J by 2 bases, and 16 bases separated the two germline ends. This CDR3 is CSARLGTGGTKNIQYF. Written as DNA, the CDR3 is TGCAGTGCTAGACTCGGGACTGGCGGGACCAAAAACATTCAGTACTTC.

This chain connects TRBV28 to TRBJ2-1, with TRBD2 matching over 7 bases. Losses at the gene ends were 7 bases for V and 1 base for J; bases not matched to a gene: 10. The CDR3 contains 16 residues. The V gene's germline CDR1 is MDHEN and CDR2 SYDVKM. CDR3 protein: CASTRGGGYSYNEQFF. CDR3 DNA: TGTGCCAGCACCCGCGGCGGGGGTTATTCCTACAATGAGCAGTTCTTC.

The chain couples TRBV18 to TRBJ1-4; D ambiguous. The V and J ends lost 2 bases and 6 bases respectively, with 13 bases between them. The CDR3 extends over 15 amino acids. Germline V gene sequence: CDR1 KGHSH, CDR2 LQKENI. As DNA, the CDR3 is TGTGCCAGCTCACCAATAGGTGTGATGGATGAAAAACTGTTTTTT. Protein product: CASSPIGVMDEKLFF.

CDR3 DNA sequence: TGCAGTGCTAGATGGGACAGGGGTATCACTGAAGCTTTCTTT. This translates into CSARWDRGITEAFF. This sequence joins TRBV20-1 and TRBJ1-1, with 10 bases fitting TRBD1. The V segment lost 2 bases and the J segment 4 bases; nucleotides outside the gene matches: 4. The CDR3 is 14 amino acids. Germline V CDR1 and CDR2: DFQATT, SNEGSKA (reference sequence).

V and J are TRBV28 and TRBJ2-7, with 10 bases identical to TRBD1. After removal of 3 bases from V and 4 bases from J, the junction contained 6 bases not matched to a gene. The CDR3 is 15 residues long. The germline V gene has CDR1 MDHEN and CDR2 SYDVKM. The CDR3 reads CASSFSGQGLYEQYF. CDR3 DNA sequence: TGTGCCAGCAGTTTTTCGGGACAGGGGCTTTACGAGCAGTACTTC.

As concerns this clonotype: At one of its ends the junction is not consistent with the germline gene, which may arise from a read error. V is TRBV5-1 and J is TRBJ2-7, with D uncertain. Germline V lookup: CDR1 SGHRS, CDR2 YFSETQ. The CDR3 totals 17 residues. The CDR3 region has the DNA TGCGACAGCAGCTTGGATAGTTCTGGGATCCTACCCTACGAGCAGTACTTC. Protein product: CDSSLDSSGILPYEQYF.

The chain joins TRBV7-2 to TRBJ1-1, with D possibly being TRBD1 (6 bases). Germline lookup yields CDR1 SGHTA and CDR2 FQGNSA. V was pared by 5 bases and J by 4 bases, with 14 bases between. This CDR3 contains 14 residues. The CDR3 region has the DNA TGTGCCAGCAGCGCCCAAGGACAGCTCACTGAAGCTTTCTTT. It yields the protein CASSAQGQLTEAFF.

This chain links TRBV5-1 with TRBJ2-3, with 11 bases matching TRBD2. This CDR3 is built from 18 residues. The V gene's germline CDR1 is SGHRS and CDR2 YFSETQ. The V gene end was trimmed by 3 bases and the J gene end by 2 bases; junction bases not matched to a gene: 11. CDR3 DNA: TGCGCCAGCAGCTGGCCGGGACTAGCGGATGAGAACACAGATACGCAGTATTTT. Its protein is CASSWPGLADENTDTQYF.

This clonotype appeared once. The chain carries TRBV2 and TRBJ2-3; 7 bases match TRBD2. This CDR3 contains 13 residues. J gave up 1 base and V 9 bases, and 4 bases lay outside the gene matches. Germline V gene lookup returns CDR1 SNHLY and CDR2 FYNNEI. CDR3 nucleotide sequence: TGTGCCAGGCCCGCGGGGGGCACAGATACGCAGTATTTT. Residues: CARPAGGTDTQYF.

The chain combines TRBV6-2 or TRBV6-3 with TRBJ2-7; perhaps TRBD1 as D (5 bases). The CDR3 covers 14 residues. Trimming took off 8 bases at V and 2 bases at J, with 16 bases between the two ends. Germline loops: CDR1 MNHEY, CDR2 SVGEGT. The CDR3 sequence is CASLGPGYAYEQYF. The CDR3 region has the DNA TGTGCCAGCTTGGGCCCAGGGTATGCCTACGAGCAGTACTTC.

The V call is TRBV4-2, the J call TRBJ1-1, with 7 bases matching TRBD1. J was trimmed by 1 base and V by 5 bases; bases with no gene match: 7. The germline V gene has CDR1 LGHNA and CDR2 YNFKEQ. The CDR3 loop spans 15 amino acids. CDR3 amino acids: CASSKDGTANTEAFF. The CDR3 DNA follows: TGTGCCAGCAGCAAGGACGGGACAGCGAACACTGAAGCTTTCTTT.

The chain uses TRBV7-9 and TRBJ2-7, with 8 bases that match TRBD2. This CDR3 has 18 residues. Losses at the gene ends were 4 bases for V and 2 bases for J; bases not matched to a gene: 16. Germline-derived CDR1 and CDR2 are SEHNR and FQNEAQ (reference sequence). Written as DNA, the CDR3 is TGTGCCAGCAGCTCCGGGGGGGCAGGGTCTGAAAGAACCTACGAGCAGTACTTC. Translating it yields CASSSGGAGSERTYEQYF.

The chain is built from TRBV20-1 and TRBJ1-2; possibly TRBD1 for D (6 bases). This CDR3 spans 14 amino acids. The ends were cut back, 0 bases at V and 5 bases at J, with 13 bases in the middle. Germline CDR1 DFQATT, CDR2 SNEGSKA (reference sequence). For the CDR3, the DNA is TGCAGTGCTAGAGATCCAGGCAGGGGATATGGCTACACCTTC. Translating it yields CSARDPGRGYGYTF.

The chain links TRBV20-1 to TRBJ2-5; D is ambiguous. Trimming took 5 bases from V and 11 from J, leaving 24 bases between them. The CDR3 is 14 residues long. The germline CDR1 and CDR2 sequences are DFQATT and SNEGSKA (reference sequence). As DNA, the CDR3 is TGCAGTGCTCGTGCCTTCTTATCCTACAATGAGCAGTACTTC. This gives the protein CSARAFLSYNEQYF.

This clonotype was seen at least ten times. This chain joins TRBV5-1 and TRBJ1-2; TRBD1 matches 8 bases. This CDR3 contains 12 residues. Losses at the gene ends were 4 bases for V and 6 bases for J; bases not matched to a gene: 2. The V gene's germline CDR1 is SGHRS and CDR2 YFSETQ. The CDR3 is CASSQDRDGYTF. The DNA of the CDR3 is TGCGCCAGCAGCCAGGACAGGGATGGCTACACCTTC.

The chain joins TRBV28 to TRBJ2-3; 15 nucleotides line up with TRBD2. Germline V gives CDR1 MDHEN, CDR2 SYDVKM. The CDR3 is 19 residues long. After removal of 6 bases from V and 1 base from J, the junction contained 11 bases not matched to a gene. CDR3 coding DNA: TGTGCCAGCAGGGGACTAGCGGGGGGCCCCCCCCTTGGCACAGATACGCAGTATTTT. Encoded protein: CASRGLAGGPPLGTDTQYF.

Regarding this clonotype: A much bigger clone sits one base away, suggesting this may be a read error. The chain has TRBV11-1 and TRBJ2-1; 9 nucleotides line up with TRBD2. Germline-derived CDR1 and CDR2 are SGHAT and FQDESV (reference sequence). The CDR3 covers 16 residues. The V segment lost 1 base and the J segment 5 bases; nucleotides outside the gene matches: 6. CDR3 amino acids: CASSLGGCGGDNEQFF. The CDR3 region has the DNA TGTGCCAGCAGCTTAGGGGGTTGCGGGGGGGACAATGAGCAGTTCTTC.

A word on this clonotype: The junction shows a germline mismatch at one end, possibly a read error. This rearrangement joins TRBV4-3 to TRBJ1-2; tentatively, D is TRBD1 (6 bases). This CDR3 comprises 14 residues. Germline values: CDR1 LGHNA, CDR2 YSLEER. CDR3 amino acids: CASSQVETGYGYTF. DNA of the CDR3: TGTGCCAGCAGCCAAGTGGAGACAGGCTATGGCTACACCTTC.